The 31 T cell receptor beta chains listed next were all sequenced from one sample in a study. TRBV12-4/TRBJ1-2 clonotypes were amplified with adaptor-ligated barcode primers. TCRdb re-called the multiplex PCR reads through MiXCR, storing one row per CDR3 protein. This table lists some 91 distinct CDR3 sequences. The sorted Tregs were CD4+CD25+CD127-/low cells. The sequenced sample was tumor-infiltrating Tregs sorted from the breast tumor. The receptors come from a female donor with breast cancer.

This clonotype is termed medium-sized (0.01 to 0.1%). V usage is TRBV12-3 or TRBV12-4 and J usage is TRBJ1-2; the D gene is possibly TRBD1 (5 bases). The CDR3 is 13 residues long. Trimming pared 7 bases from V and 4 bases from J, leaving 13 bases between. Here the CDR3 DNA reads TGTGCCAGCACCGGGACCTCGGGCTATGGCTACACCTTC. Protein product: CASTGTSGYGYTF.

This clonotype was counted between two and nine times. One junction end disagrees with the germline gene, perhaps due to a read error. This rearrangement joins TRBV12-3 or TRBV12-4 to TRBJ1-2; tentatively, D is TRBD1 (6 bases). This CDR3 has 15 amino acids. CDR3 coding DNA: TGTGCCAGCAGTTTACCCCGAGCAGGGGTGGATGCTACACCGTTC. Protein product: CASSLPRAGVDATPF.

By sample share, this clonotype is large (0.1 to 1%). J is TRBJ1-2 and V is TRBV12-3 or TRBV12-4; perhaps TRBD1 as D (6 bases). The length of the CDR3 is 13 residues. V lost 10 bases to trimming and J lost 4 bases, with 16 bases between them. The CDR3 sequence: CATATGSGYGYTF. The CDR3 nucleotides are TGTGCCACCGCAACAGGGAGTGGCTATGGCTACACCTTC.

Concerning this clonotype: A read error may be the cause here, since a much bigger clone is one base away. The chain is built from TRBV12-3 or TRBV12-4 and TRBJ1-2, with no clear D. Trimming took 7 bases from V and 4 from J, leaving 13 bases between them. CDR3 length: 13 residues. The CDR3 reads CASTGNSGYGYTF. The CDR3 nucleotides are TGTGCCAGCACCGGGAACTCGGGCTATGGCTACACCTTC.

Within the sample, this clonotype is hyperexpanded (1% or more). The chain links TRBV12-3 or TRBV12-4 to TRBJ1-2; D is unresolved. V lost 3 bases and J 9 bases, leaving 14 bases between the germline ends. This CDR3 has 13 residues. The CDR3 bases are TGTGCCAGCAGTTTTCGTTTCCCAGTCCGCTACACCTTC. Protein sequence: CASSFRFPVRYTF.

This clonotype is large by share. The V and J genes are TRBV12-3 or TRBV12-4 and TRBJ1-2, with D maybe TRBD1 (6 bases). The V end lost 7 bases, the J end lost 0 bases, and 9 bases lay between the germline ends. CDR3 length: 13 amino acids. The CDR3 loop reads CASTGTTNYGYTF. CDR3 DNA: TGTGCCAGCACCGGGACAACTAACTATGGCTACACCTTC.

This clonotype is labeled as large. V and J are TRBV12-3 or TRBV12-4 and TRBJ1-2; possibly TRBD1 for D (5 bases). The CDR3 totals 14 residues. V was pared by 0 bases and J by 7 bases, with 12 bases between. The CDR3 DNA sequence: TGTGCCAGCAGTTTAGCATCGGGACGAGGTGGCTACACCTTC. As protein: CASSLASGRGGYTF.

By share, this clonotype counts as hyperexpanded. The chain uses TRBV12-3 or TRBV12-4 and TRBJ1-2; 8 bases match TRBD1. V shed 5 bases and J 4 bases; nucleotides not matched to a gene: 3. The CDR3 is 13 amino acids. The DNA for the CDR3 is TGTGCCAGCAGTAGGACAGGGTCCTATGGCTACACCTTC. This gives the protein CASSRTGSYGYTF.

This clonotype is hyperexpanded within its sample. The rearrangement joins TRBV12-3 or TRBV12-4 to TRBJ1-2, with no clear D. The CDR3 is made up of 14 amino acids. Trimming removed 7 bases from V and 4 bases from J, with 16 bases in between. This CDR3 is CASTPSGVSYGYTF. CDR3 DNA sequence: TGTGCCAGCACTCCGAGCGGGGTTAGCTATGGCTACACCTTC.

Sample share makes this clonotype hyperexpanded (1% or more). The chain uses TRBV12-3 or TRBV12-4 and TRBJ1-2; 7 nucleotides agree with TRBD1. This CDR3 has 14 residues. Trimming cost V 5 bases and J 6 bases; bases outside gene matches: 9. CDR3 loop: CASSTQTGINGYTF. The CDR3 coding sequence is TGTGCCAGCAGTACACAGACAGGGATAAATGGCTACACCTTC.

By proportion, this clonotype is large. The chain uses TRBV12-3 or TRBV12-4 and TRBJ1-2; 7 bases agree with TRBD1. CDR3 length: 16 residues. The junction had 14 bases not matched to a gene; V was cut back by 6 bases and J by 4 bases. CDR3 DNA: TGTGCCAGCAGACCCGGGACAGATAGGGGACCCTATGGCTACACCTTC. Protein product: CASRPGTDRGPYGYTF.

In its sample, this clonotype is hyperexpanded. This CDR3 is CASSSRIVGYTF. Here the CDR3 DNA reads TGTGCCAGCAGTTCCAGAATCGTTGGCTACACCTTC. The chain recombines TRBV12-3 or TRBV12-4 with TRBJ1-2, with D unresolved. The ends were cut back, 4 bases at V and 7 bases at J, with 10 bases in the middle. The CDR3 has 12 residues.

By share, this clonotype counts as large (0.1 to 1%). The chain couples TRBV12-3 or TRBV12-4 to TRBJ1-2, with a weak D call TRBD1 (6 bases). V shed 6 bases and J shed 7 bases, with 12 bases lying between them. This CDR3 spans 12 amino acids. In nucleotides, the CDR3 is TGTGCCAGCAGACCCACAGGGATTGGCTACACCTTC. This gives the protein CASRPTGIGYTF.

This clonotype counts as large. The rearrangement links TRBV12-3 or TRBV12-4 to TRBJ1-2, with a possible D match to TRBD1 (5 bases). The germline V and J ends were trimmed by 2 bases and 6 bases, with 13 bases remaining between them. The CDR3 length is 14 residues. CDR3 sequence reads: CASSLRKQVHGYTF. In nucleotides, the CDR3 is TGTGCCAGCAGTTTACGTAAACAGGTGCATGGCTACACCTTC.

This clonotype counts as hyperexpanded (1% or more). The rearrangement uses TRBV12-3 or TRBV12-4 and TRBJ1-2, with TRBD1 as a possible D gene (6 bases). Trimming stripped 7 bases from V and 4 bases from J, with 13 bases between. CDR3 length: 13 residues. CDR3 loop: CASTSQGAYGYTF. The CDR3 DNA sequence: TGTGCCAGCACTTCACAGGGAGCCTATGGCTACACCTTC.

This clonotype qualifies as large (0.1 to 1%). V is TRBV12-3 or TRBV12-4 and J is TRBJ1-2; D is uncertain. Trimming shortened V by 1 base and J by 8 bases, and 17 bases separated the two germline ends. There are 15 residues in the CDR3. The CDR3 reads CASSLVGVRARGYTF. The CDR3, as DNA: TGTGCCAGCAGTTTAGTTGGTGTAAGGGCTCGCGGCTACACCTTC.

The chain couples TRBV12-3 or TRBV12-4 to TRBJ1-2; 9 nucleotides align to TRBD1. This CDR3 contains 13 residues. The V gene end was trimmed by 5 bases and the J gene end by 5 bases; junction bases not matched to a gene: 3. Here the CDR3 reads CASSQDRGYGYTF. The CDR3 nucleotides read TGTGCCAGCAGTCAGGACAGGGGTTATGGCTACACCTTC.

This clonotype occurred a few times. The J gene is TRBJ1-2, the V gene TRBV12-3 or TRBV12-4; TRBD1 matches at 9 bases. The CDR3 has 15 amino acids. Trimming at V came to 6 bases and at J to 1 base, leaving 6 bases not matched to a gene. CDR3 residues: CASSPGTGYNYGYTF. CDR3 sequence (DNA): TGTGCCAGCAGCCCCGGGACAGGGTATAACTATGGCTACACCTTC.

The chain joins TRBV12-3 or TRBV12-4 to TRBJ1-2; D is uncertain. V was cut by 1 base and J by 6 bases, with 3 bases left in between. CDR3 length: 11 amino acids. In DNA form, the CDR3 reads TGTGCCAGCAGTTTAGTCCATGGCTACACCTTC. This sequence encodes CASSLVHGYTF.

The chain is built from TRBV12-3 or TRBV12-4 and TRBJ1-2; TRBD1 matches 8 bases. Trimming cost V 5 bases and J 4 bases; bases outside gene matches: 3. This CDR3 spans 13 amino acids. CDR3 region: CASSRQGIYGYTF. In DNA, the CDR3 is TGTGCCAGCAGTAGACAGGGGATCTATGGCTACACCTTC.

In this sample, this clonotype is hyperexpanded (1% or more). The chain couples TRBV12-3 or TRBV12-4 to TRBJ1-2, with D unresolved. V lost 2 bases to trimming and J lost 6 bases, with 19 bases between them. The CDR3 consists of 16 residues. CDR3 amino acids: CASSLSRWQVVDGYTF. The CDR3 bases are TGTGCCAGCAGTTTATCTCGCTGGCAGGTGGTGGATGGCTACACCTTC.

This clonotype is termed large. The chain is built from TRBV12-3 or TRBV12-4 and TRBJ1-2; unclear D gene. The CDR3 contains 14 residues. Trimming left V 3 bases short and J 1 base short, with 9 bases between. The CDR3 DNA is TGTGCCAGCAGTTTTGGGGAAGTTAACTATGGCTACACCTTC. This encodes CASSFGEVNYGYTF.

This clonotype is categorized as hyperexpanded. CDR3 protein: CASSHSDYGYTF. The CDR3 DNA sequence: TGTGCCAGCAGTCACTCAGACTATGGCTACACCTTC. The chain links TRBV12-3 or TRBV12-4 to TRBJ1-2; no clear D gene. Trimming took off 5 bases at V and 3 bases at J, with 7 bases between the two ends. This CDR3 spans 12 amino acids.

Within the sample, this clonotype is hyperexpanded. The V and J genes are TRBV12-3 or TRBV12-4 and TRBJ1-2; D not certain. Trimming took off 5 bases at V and 2 bases at J, with 9 bases between the two ends. The CDR3 is 13 residues long. This CDR3 reads CASSPQRNYGYTF. CDR3 sequence (DNA): TGTGCCAGCAGTCCGCAGAGAAACTATGGCTACACCTTC.

This clonotype is hyperexpanded in the sample. The chain combines TRBV12-3 or TRBV12-4 with TRBJ1-2; D perhaps matches TRBD1 (5 bases). This CDR3 is 13 amino acids long. V shed 6 bases and J shed 8 bases, with 16 bases lying between them. The CDR3 spells CASSPTGRGGYTF. CDR3 nucleotide sequence: TGTGCCAGCAGCCCCACAGGCCGTGGCGGCTACACCTTC.

By share, this clonotype ranks as hyperexpanded. The chain couples TRBV12-3 or TRBV12-4 to TRBJ1-2; 7 bases agree with TRBD1. Trimming took 3 bases from V and 10 from J; bases not matched to a gene: 2. The CDR3 runs 11 residues. CDR3 loop: CASSLGQTYTF. CDR3 nucleotides: TGTGCCAGCAGTTTGGGACAGACCTACACCTTC.

Within the sample, this clonotype is hyperexpanded. The J gene is TRBJ1-2, the V gene TRBV12-3 or TRBV12-4, with 8 bases aligning to TRBD1. V shed 6 bases, J shed 5 bases, and the junction held 5 bases outside the gene matches. This CDR3 is 13 amino acids long. CDR3 sequence: CASRGQGLYGYTF. In DNA form, the CDR3 reads TGTGCCAGCAGAGGACAGGGCTTGTATGGCTACACCTTC.

This clonotype is large. The chain uses TRBV12-3 or TRBV12-4 and TRBJ1-2, with D tentatively TRBD1 (5 bases). The CDR3 has 13 amino acids. Trimming shortened V by 2 bases and J by 2 bases, and 6 bases separated the two germline ends. CDR3 protein: CASSLSGNYGYTF. DNA for the CDR3: TGTGCCAGCAGTTTATCAGGGAACTATGGCTACACCTTC.

This clonotype has a single count. The chain is built from TRBV12-3 or TRBV12-4 and TRBJ1-2, with 7 bases that match TRBD1. J gave up 5 bases and V 6 bases, and 9 bases lay outside the gene matches. This CDR3 is 14 amino acids long. This CDR3 is CASSPGTEGYGYTF. The CDR3 nucleotides are TGTGCCAGCAGCCCCGGGACAGAAGGTTATGGCTACACCTTC.

This clonotype is categorized as hyperexpanded. The DNA of the CDR3 is TGTGCCAGCAGTTTAAGTGCGAGGGTGGTCTATGGCTACACCTTC. This codes for CASSLSARVVYGYTF. This rearrangement joins TRBV12-3 or TRBV12-4 to TRBJ1-2; no reliable D call. This CDR3 is built from 15 residues. Deletions cut 2 bases from V and 4 bases from J, with 14 bases between.

In this sample, this clonotype is hyperexpanded (1% or more). The chain is built from TRBV12-3 or TRBV12-4 and TRBJ1-2; no reliable D call. V lost 1 base to trimming and J lost 3 bases, with 12 bases between them. The CDR3 is 15 residues long. The CDR3 nucleotides are TGTGCCAGCAGTTTAGGTGGCAGAGCAGACTATGGCTACACCTTC. Translated, it gives CASSLGGRADYGYTF.